Included here is one TCR beta chain sequence, with context. Its antigen remains unidentified. Assay: immunoSEQ multiplex PCR; the TCRdb copy retains only in-frame clones and omits some. Among 2 million to 2.5 million clones listed, roughly 93% were seen once. These data come from a study of shared clonotypes between healthy human individuals. Whole-study context: The plates for each donor numbered three CD4 naive, three CD4 memory, two CD8 naive and one CD8 memory.

Study-wide results and limits: Naive CD4 clonotype sharing across a few donors was around 5.5%. A generally larger estimated richness was seen in naive subsets than in memory subsets. Represented diversity, genetic and exposure-history alike, was limited by few donors.

V lost 0 bases, J lost 9 bases, and 7 bases stayed unmatched. The CDR3 covers 15 residues. Germline V gene sequence: CDR1 LNHNV, CDR2 YYDKDF (reference sequence). This TCR came from a man aged 18 to 30 in good health. Some clones in this sample may be carry-over from other donors' samples. Sequenced material: naive CD4+ T cells from PBMCs. Subset specified: CD45RA+ positively selected. This chain uses TRBV15 with TRBJ2-4; 8 nucleotides agree with TRBD2. DNA of the CDR3: TGTGCCACCAGCAGAGACCCGACTAGCGCGACCATTCAGTACTTC. The encoded protein is CATSRDPTSATIQYF.